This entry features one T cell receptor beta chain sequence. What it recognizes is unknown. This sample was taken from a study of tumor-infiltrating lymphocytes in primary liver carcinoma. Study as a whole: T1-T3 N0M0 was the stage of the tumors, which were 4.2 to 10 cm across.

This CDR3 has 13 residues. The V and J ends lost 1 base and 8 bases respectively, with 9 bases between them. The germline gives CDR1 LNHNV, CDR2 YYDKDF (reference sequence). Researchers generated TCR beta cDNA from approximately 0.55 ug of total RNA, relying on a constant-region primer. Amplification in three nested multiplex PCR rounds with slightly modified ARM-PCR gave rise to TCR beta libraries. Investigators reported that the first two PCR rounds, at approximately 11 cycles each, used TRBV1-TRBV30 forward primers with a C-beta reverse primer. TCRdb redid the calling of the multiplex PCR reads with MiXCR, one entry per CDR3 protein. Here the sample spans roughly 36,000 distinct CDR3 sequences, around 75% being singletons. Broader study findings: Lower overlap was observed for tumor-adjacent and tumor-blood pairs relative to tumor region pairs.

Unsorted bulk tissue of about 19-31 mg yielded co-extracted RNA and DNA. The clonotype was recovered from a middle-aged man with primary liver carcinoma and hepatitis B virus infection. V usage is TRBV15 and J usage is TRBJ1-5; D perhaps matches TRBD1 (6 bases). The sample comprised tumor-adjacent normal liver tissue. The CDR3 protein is CATSRARGEPQHF. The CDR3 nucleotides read TGTGCCACCAGCAGAGCAAGGGGGGAGCCCCAGCATTTT. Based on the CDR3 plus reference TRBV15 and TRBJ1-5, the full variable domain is DAMVIQNPRYQVTQFGKPVTLSCSQTLNHNVMYWYQQKSSQAPKLLFHYYDKDFNNEADTPDNFQSRRPNTSFCFLDIRSPGLGDTAMYLCATSRARGEPQHFGDGTRLSIL.